This TCR beta chain was observed in a study of blood T cell repertoires in COVID-19. Only one count was recorded for this clone. This CDR3 is 15 amino acids long. Unmatched junction bases numbered 0, after V lost 0 bases and J lost 7 bases. CDR1 and CDR2 from the germline V gene are PRHDT and FYEKMQ (reference sequence). Produced via immunoSEQ multiplex PCR; TCRdb's table is partial and in-frame only. The data contain approximately 190,000 clones, about 82% of them seen just once; the ten biggest clones take up roughly 5%. Sequencing was performed on peripheral blood. The chain links TRBV13 to TRBJ1-6, with 10 nucleotides matching TRBD1. The receptor's source is a woman aged 30 to 39 with acute or convalescent COVID-19. CDR3 nucleotide sequence: TGTGCCAGCAGCTTAGGGACAGGGGGCAATTCACCCCTCCACTTT. Encoded protein: CASSLGTGGNSPLHF.